Below, 14 T cell receptor beta chains from the same sample are listed, as sequenced in a study of blood T cell repertoires in COVID-19 (dated by TCRdb to 2019 to 2021). Library prep was done by the immunoSEQ multiplex PCR assay. TCRdb carries this immuneACCESS record with in-frame sequences only. Its versions omit some clonotypes, under half of them owing to an unresolved V gene in the studies checked, with the rest unexplained. This sample gives over 200,000 clones in total; over 80% of them show up just once. The top ten constitute about 1.2% of the sample. The specimen was PBMCs or T cells enriched from blood (not recorded which). Receptors originate from a human donor in a cohort exposed to, infected with or recovered from COVID-19 (not recorded which). The donor label of this sample is uncertain.

J is TRBJ2-7 and V is TRBV13; no firm D call. The CDR3 has 14 amino acids. Germline CDR1 PRHDT, CDR2 FYEKMQ (reference sequence). Trimming removed 3 bases at V and 5 bases at J, with 14 bases between. The CDR3 spells CASSFATLRHEQYF. The DNA of the CDR3 is TGTGCCAGCAGCTTTGCGACTCTGCGGCACGAGCAGTACTTC.

This clone was picked up one time. V gene TRBV23-1 combines with J gene TRBJ1-4; a possible D gene is TRBD1 (6 bases). TRBV23-1 is placed among ORFs of uncertain function. V shed 3 bases and J shed 4 bases, with 24 bases lying between them. The CDR3 extends over 19 amino acids. CDR3 loop: CASSQSGQFIGLGNEKLFF. The CDR3 DNA reads TGCGCCAGCAGTCAGAGCGGACAGTTCATTGGGTTAGGTAATGAAAAACTGTTTTTT.

The V and J genes are TRBV4-1 and TRBJ1-1, with a possible D match to TRBD1 (5 bases). Trimming took 1 base from V and 5 from J, leaving 20 bases between them. The CDR3 loop spans 17 amino acids. Germline V lookup: CDR1 MGHRA, CDR2 YSYEKL. CDR3 bases: TGCGCCAGCAGCCAAGTTCATGGGGGGGGTCTTTTTACTGAAGCTTTCTTT. Protein product: CASSQVHGGGLFTEAFF.

The J gene is TRBJ2-1, the V gene TRBV5-1, with 7 bases fitting TRBD2. Germline CDR1 is SGHRS and CDR2 is YFSETQ. Trimming at V came to 7 bases and at J to 4 bases, leaving 2 bases not matched to a gene. The CDR3 sequence is 12 residues long. As DNA, the CDR3 is TGCGCCAGCGGGGGGGGATACAATGAGCAGTTCTTC. It is translated as CASGGGYNEQFF.

A note on this clone: Other DNA sequences of this sample code for an identical CDR3. V gene TRBV9 combines with J gene TRBJ2-5; perhaps TRBD1 as D (6 bases). The CDR3 covers 14 residues. The germline V gene encodes CDR1 SGDLS and CDR2 YYNGEE. Between the trimmed V and J ends, which lost 1 base and 1 base, there was a span of 8 bases. CDR3 DNA: TGTGCCAGCAGCGTAAGAGGGGGCCAAGAGACCCAGTACTTC. Protein sequence: CASSVRGGQETQYF.

The rearrangement joins TRBV19 to TRBJ1-3; D gene unclear. Germline V lookup: CDR1 LNHDA, CDR2 SQIVND (reference sequence). The length of the CDR3 is 14 residues. Trimming took 5 bases from V and 0 from J, leaving 8 bases between them. The CDR3 region is CASSSGSSGNTIYF. In nucleotides, the CDR3 is TGTGCCAGTAGTTCCGGGTCCTCTGGAAACACCATATATTTT. The full variable domain, its missing parts supplied by reference TRBV19 and TRBJ1-3, is DGGITQSPKYLFRKEGQNVTLSCEQNLNHDAMYWYRQDPGQGLRLIYYSQIVNDFQKGDIAEGYSVSREKKESFPLTVTSAQKNPTAFYLCASSSGSSGNTIYFGEGSWLTVV.

The sample holds a few counts of this clone. V gene TRBV5-4 combines with J gene TRBJ1-2; tentative D call: TRBD1 (5 bases). Germline V gene data show CDR1 as SGHNT and CDR2 as YYREEE (reference sequence). The CDR3 is 14 residues long. Trimming took off 1 base at V and 2 bases at J, with 9 bases between the two ends. The CDR3 sequence is CASSLRAGNYGYTF. Here the CDR3 DNA reads TGTGCCAGCAGCTTGAGGGCAGGGAACTATGGCTACACCTTC.

This clone was recorded only once. The chain has TRBV19 and TRBJ1-4, with a weak D call TRBD1 (6 bases). Trimming removed 7 bases from V and 6 bases from J, with 12 bases in between. Germline CDR1 is LNHDA and CDR2 is SQIVND (reference sequence). The CDR3 covers 13 residues. The CDR3 sequence is CASKGGPDEKLFF. CDR3 coding DNA: TGTGCCAGTAAGGGGGGGCCGGATGAAAAACTGTTTTTT.

This clone was recorded only once. The chain has TRBV2 and TRBJ1-2, with D perhaps matching TRBD1 (6 bases). CDR1 is SNHLY and CDR2 is FYNNEI in the germline V gene. This CDR3 comprises 17 residues. With 8 bases removed from V and 8 bases from J, the gap between germline ends came to 30 bases. Here the CDR3 DNA reads TGTGCCAGCCGGGGACAACAAGCAAACGCCCCCGCCCCCGGCTACACCTTC. Its translation: CASRGQQANAPAPGYTF. Complete variable domain (other parts from reference TRBV2 and TRBJ1-2): EPEVTQTPSHQVTQMGQEVILRCVPISNHLYFYWYRQILGQKVEFLVSFYNNEISEKSEIFDDQFSVERPDGSNFTLKIRSTKLEDSAMYFCASRGQQANAPAPGYTFGSGTRLTVV.

The genes are TRBV9 and TRBJ2-1; 10 nucleotides align to TRBD1. Germline V lookup: CDR1 SGDLS, CDR2 YYNGEE. The junction had 4 bases not matched to a gene; V was cut back by 0 bases and J by 7 bases. This CDR3 has 15 amino acids. CDR3 amino acids: CASSVGQGARNEQFF. CDR3 nucleotide sequence: TGTGCCAGCAGCGTAGGACAGGGGGCGCGTAATGAGCAGTTCTTC.

The genes are TRBV7-2 and TRBJ1-1; possibly TRBD1 for D (5 bases). This CDR3 spans 16 amino acids. V gave up 6 bases and J gave up 0 bases, with 17 bases separating them. From germline, CDR1 is SGHTA and CDR2 FQGNSA. CDR3 residues: CASRPPGVGMNTEAFF. The DNA for the CDR3 is TGTGCCAGCAGGCCCCCGGGGGTGGGGATGAACACTGAAGCTTTCTTT. Full variable domain (rest looked up from reference TRBV7-2 and TRBJ1-1): GAGVSQSPSNKVTEKGKDVELRCDPISGHTALYWYRQSLGQGLEFLIYFQGNSAPDKSGLPSDRFSAERTGGSVSTLTIQRTQQEDSAVYLCASRPPGVGMNTEAFFGQGTRLTVV.

The rearrangement links TRBV28 to TRBJ1-4; D is unclear. The CDR3 runs to 14 residues. CDR1 and CDR2 from the germline V gene are MDHEN and SYDVKM. V was trimmed by 8 bases and J by 7 bases, leaving 17 bases between them. CDR3 in DNA: TGTGCCAGCGTAAATGGGTATCGGGGTGAAAAACTGTTTTTT. Its protein product is CASVNGYRGEKLFF.

This chain connects TRBV5-5 to TRBJ2-1; 8 bases match TRBD1. Germline CDR1 SGHKS, CDR2 YYEKEE (reference sequence). The CDR3 totals 13 residues. The junction had 0 bases not matched to a gene; V was cut back by 1 base and J by 6 bases. In DNA form, the CDR3 reads TGTGCCAGCAGCTTGACAGGGGGCAATGAGCAGTTCTTC. Protein: CASSLTGGNEQFF.

CDR3 coding DNA: TGTGCCGGGACTTTTGGCGGAGAGACCCAGTACTTC. Translated, it gives CAGTFGGETQYF. The chain has TRBV30 and TRBJ2-5; TRBD2 is a possible D gene (6 bases). The CDR3 totals 12 residues. Germline CDR1 GTSNPN, CDR2 SVGIG (reference sequence). Trimming shortened V by 8 bases and J by 4 bases, and 14 bases separated the two germline ends.